These T cell receptor beta chains were read from a single sample in a study of blood T cell repertoires in COVID-19. Here immunoSEQ multiplex PCR was the method, and the copy in TCRdb shows in-frame clones only, minus some. This sample has more than 120,000 clones; about 83% occur once, and the top ten carry less than 10%. The material sequenced was peripheral blood. These receptor sequences come from a woman aged 45-65 years with active or convalescent COVID-19. Both conserved end residues are part of each CDR3. Each record gives: D gene, clone size, V gene, J gene, CDR3 protein, CDR3 DNA. D genes are given only for firm matches. Clone size is not always given. Where it is, it says once, few, many or a class for expanded clones.

NA	once	TRBV4-3	TRBJ1-1	CASSQERAATEAFF	TGCGCCAGCAGCCAAGAGAGGGCGGCGACTGAAGCTTTCTTT
NA	NA	TRBV30	TRBJ1-3	CACKRMRNTIYF	TGTGCCTGCAAGAGGATGAGAAACACCATATATTTT
NA	NA	TRBV19	TRBJ1-4	CASRSQPQFTNEKLFF	TGTGCCAGTAGATCACAGCCCCAGTTTACCAATGAAAAACTGTTTTTT
NA	NA	TRBV30	TRBJ2-5	CAWSASEETQYF	TGTGCCTGGAGTGCTAGCGAAGAGACCCAGTACTTC
TRBD1	NA	TRBV28	TRBJ2-7	CASSGTGPTRGQYF	TGTGCCAGTTCCGGGACAGGTCCTACTAGGGGGCAGTACTTC
NA	NA	TRBV12-3/TRBV12-4	TRBJ1-5	CASSFGGNQPQHF	TGTGCCAGCAGTTTCGGTGGCAATCAGCCCCAGCATTTT
TRBD1	NA	TRBV6-2/TRBV6-3	TRBJ2-7	CASSGQGRGYEQYF	TGTGCCAGCAGTGGACAGGGAAGGGGCTACGAGCAGTACTTC
NA	NA	TRBV30	TRBJ1-1	CAWRRVNTEAFF	TGTGCCTGGAGACGAGTTAACACTGAAGCTTTCTTT
NA	NA	TRBV7-2	TRBJ1-5	CASSLVGGLGEQPQHF	TGTGCCAGCAGCTTGGTGGGGGGGCTCGGGGAACAGCCCCAGCATTTT
NA	NA	TRBV3-1/TRBV3-2	TRBJ1-4	CASSPAGFSEKLFF	TGTGCCAGCAGCCCGGCAGGGTTCTCTGAAAAACTGTTTTTT
NA	NA	TRBV7-6	TRBJ1-1	CASSRGRQSNTEAFF	TGTGCCAGCAGCCGCGGACGACAGTCGAACACTGAAGCTTTCTTT
NA	NA	TRBV5-5	TRBJ1-2	CASSFRVDYGYTF	TGTGCCAGCAGCTTTCGGGTGGACTATGGCTACACCTTC
NA	NA	TRBV24-1	TRBJ2-3	CATSSGGFSTDTQYF	TGTGCCACCAGCTCAGGGGGGTTTAGCACAGATACGCAGTATTTT
TRBD1	NA	TRBV19	TRBJ1-2	CASKTGDSWNYGYTF	TGTGCCAGTAAGACAGGGGACAGTTGGAACTATGGCTACACCTTC
TRBD1	NA	TRBV11-2	TRBJ2-2	CASSSSWTGPTGELFF	TGTGCCAGCAGCTCTAGCTGGACAGGGCCAACCGGGGAGCTGTTTTTT
NA	few	TRBV21-1	TRBJ2-3	CASSSGGQAFLCTDTQYF	TGTGCCAGCAGCTCTGGGGGCCAGGCCTTCCTCTGCACAGATACGCAGTATTTT
TRBD1	NA	TRBV29-1	TRBJ2-5	CSVDRGLIQETQYF	TGCAGCGTAGACAGGGGTTTGATTCAAGAGACCCAGTACTTC
NA	NA	TRBV20-1	TRBJ1-2	CSASGRDGYTF	TGCAGTGCTAGCGGCAGGGATGGCTACACCTTC
NA	NA	TRBV19	TRBJ2-3	CASSINGGDTQYF	TGTGCCAGTAGTATAAATGGCGGGGATACGCAGTATTTT
TRBD1	NA	TRBV19	TRBJ1-5	CASSDRGRSNQPQHF	TGTGCCAGTAGTGACAGGGGTCGAAGCAATCAGCCCCAGCATTTT
TRBD1	NA	TRBV9	TRBJ1-2	CASSEGTGSYGYTF	TGTGCCAGCAGCGAGGGGACAGGGAGCTATGGCTACACCTTC
NA	once	TRBV6-2/TRBV6-3	TRBJ1-2	CASSYGGSLDGYTF	TGTGCCAGCAGTTATGGCGGCAGCCTGGATGGCTACACCTTC
TRBD2	NA	TRBV7-9	TRBJ2-1	CASSSLGRGRGGRNEQFF	TGTGCCAGCAGCTCCCTAGGACGCGGGCGGGGGGGCAGAAATGAGCAGTTCTTC
NA	NA	TRBV9	TRBJ1-6	CASSVGLQGSPLHF	TGTGCCAGCAGCGTAGGACTCCAGGGCTCACCCCTCCACTTT
NA	NA	TRBV3-1/TRBV3-2	TRBJ2-2	CASSERAGELFF	TGTGCCAGCAGCGAGCGGGCCGGGGAGCTGTTTTTT
NA	NA	TRBV15	TRBJ2-7	CATSSPRENYEQYF	TGTGCCACCAGCAGTCCACGGGAGAACTACGAGCAGTACTTC
NA	NA	TRBV5-1	TRBJ2-2	CASSSGSGELFF	TGCGCCAGCAGCTCAGGTAGCGGGGAGCTGTTTTTT
TRBD1	NA	TRBV11-2	TRBJ2-5	CASSFTRTGEETQYF	TGTGCCAGCAGCTTTACCCGGACAGGGGAAGAGACCCAGTACTTC
NA	NA	TRBV30	TRBJ1-1	CAWSEGAEAFF	TGTGCCTGGAGTGAGGGGGCTGAAGCTTTCTTT
TRBD1	NA	TRBV7-9	TRBJ1-1	CASSLAEESGGTEAFF	TGTGCCAGCAGCTTAGCGGAGGAGTCAGGGGGCACTGAAGCTTTCTTT
TRBD1	NA	TRBV5-1	TRBJ1-4	CASSRGQGGEKLFF	TGCGCCAGCAGCCGAGGGCAGGGGGGAGAAAAACTGTTTTTT
NA	NA	TRBV10-3	TRBJ1-5	CAIRTGENQPQHF	TGTGCCATCAGAACAGGTGAAAATCAGCCCCAGCATTTT
TRBD1	NA	TRBV30	TRBJ1-1	CAWSPGQGNTEAFF	TGTGCCTGGAGCCCGGGACAGGGGAACACTGAAGCTTTCTTT
NA	NA	TRBV14	TRBJ1-2	CASSHNRERGYTF	TGTGCCAGCAGCCATAACAGGGAGAGGGGCTACACCTTC
TRBD2	NA	TRBV5-4	TRBJ2-1	CASSLGLAGTGGYEQFF	TGTGCCAGCAGCTTGGGACTAGCGGGAACCGGGGGGTACGAGCAGTTCTTC
TRBD1	once	TRBV27	TRBJ1-2	CASSFFDRGPMEGYTF	TGTGCCAGCAGTTTCTTCGACAGGGGACCTATGGAGGGCTACACCTTC
NA	NA	TRBV4-1	TRBJ2-7	CASSQQNSYEQYF	TGCGCCAGCAGCCAACAGAACTCCTACGAGCAGTACTTC
TRBD1	NA	TRBV27	TRBJ2-4	CASSLYGLGQGASNLAKNIQYF	TGTGCCAGCAGTTTATATGGTCTGGGACAGGGGGCTTCTAATTTGGCCAAAAACATTCAGTACTTC
NA	once	TRBV29-1	TRBJ2-1	CSVEVTRSEQFF	TGCAGCGTTGAGGTAACGAGGTCTGAGCAGTTCTTC
TRBD1	few	TRBV4-3	TRBJ2-7	CASSPTWTGKAYEQYF	TGCGCCAGCAGCCCGACCTGGACAGGAAAAGCCTACGAGCAGTACTTC
NA	NA	TRBV4-2	TRBJ1-2	CASSNRDPKGGGYTF	TGTGCCAGCAGCAACCGGGACCCTAAAGGGGGTGGCTACACCTTC
TRBD2	NA	TRBV7-2	TRBJ2-7	CASSPRGLAGGYEQYF	TGTGCCAGCAGCCCCCGGGGACTAGCGGGAGGGTACGAGCAGTACTTC